This T cell receptor beta chain was observed in a study of T cells in Graves' hyperthyroidism and ophthalmopathy. This clonotype was observed at least ten times. Researchers took RNA transcripts and amplified the TCR beta CDR3 regions from them. The HTBI primer set drove a first-round RT-PCR of the TCR CDR3. In TCRdb, the multiplex PCR reads were re-called with MiXCR into one record per CDR3 protein. The sample lists more than 350,000 distinct CDR3 sequences, over 12% seen once, with roughly 19% in the top ten. Trimming cost V 3 bases and J 4 bases, with 18 bases left between them. Germline CDR1 and CDR2: SQVTM and ANQGSEA. The CDR3 covers 15 residues.

V gene TRBV29-1 combines with J gene TRBJ2-5; tentative D call: TRBD2 (7 bases). Sequences were obtained from blood. The source is a woman in her sixties or seventies with Graves' ophthalmopathy. The CDR3 loop reads CSVEAASGGGETQYF. DNA of the CDR3: TGCAGCGTTGAGGCCGCTAGCGGAGGGGGAGAGACCCAGTACTTC.